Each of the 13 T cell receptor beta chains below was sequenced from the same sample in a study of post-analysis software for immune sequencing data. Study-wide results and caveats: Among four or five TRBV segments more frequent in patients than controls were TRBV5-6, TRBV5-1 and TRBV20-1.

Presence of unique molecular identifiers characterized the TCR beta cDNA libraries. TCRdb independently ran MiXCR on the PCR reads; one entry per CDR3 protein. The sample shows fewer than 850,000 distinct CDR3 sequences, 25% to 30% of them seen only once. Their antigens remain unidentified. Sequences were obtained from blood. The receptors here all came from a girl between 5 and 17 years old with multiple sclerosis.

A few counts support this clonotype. In nucleotides, the CDR3 is TGTGCCAGCAGTTACGGCGCTAATGAAAAACTGTTTTTT. This codes for CASSYGANEKLFF. V usage is TRBV6-5 and J usage is TRBJ1-4; no reliable D call. Trimming took 2 bases from V and 3 from J, leaving 4 bases between them. Germline-derived CDR1 and CDR2 are MNHEY and SVGAGI. The CDR3 runs 13 residues.

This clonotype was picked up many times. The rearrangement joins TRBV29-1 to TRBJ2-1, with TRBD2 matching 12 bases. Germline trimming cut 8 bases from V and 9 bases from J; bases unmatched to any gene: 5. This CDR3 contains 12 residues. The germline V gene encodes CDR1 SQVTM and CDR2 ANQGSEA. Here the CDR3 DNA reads TGCAGCTTACTAGCGGGAGGTCTTGAGCAGTTCTTC. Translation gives CSLLAGGLEQFF.

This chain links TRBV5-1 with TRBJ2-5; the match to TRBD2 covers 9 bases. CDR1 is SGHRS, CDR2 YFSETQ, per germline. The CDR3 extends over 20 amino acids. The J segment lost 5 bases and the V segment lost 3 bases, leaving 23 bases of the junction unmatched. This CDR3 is CASSSDQGLARGPTMETQYF. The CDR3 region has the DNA TGCGCCAGCAGCTCCGATCAAGGACTAGCGAGAGGGCCTACAATGGAGACCCAGTACTTC.

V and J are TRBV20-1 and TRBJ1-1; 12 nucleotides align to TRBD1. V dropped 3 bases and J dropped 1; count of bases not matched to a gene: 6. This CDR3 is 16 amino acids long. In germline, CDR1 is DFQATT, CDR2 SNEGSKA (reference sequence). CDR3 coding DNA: TGCAGTGCTAGTGGGACAGGGGGCTTCGGGAACACTGAAGCTTTCTTT. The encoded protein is CSASGTGGFGNTEAFF.

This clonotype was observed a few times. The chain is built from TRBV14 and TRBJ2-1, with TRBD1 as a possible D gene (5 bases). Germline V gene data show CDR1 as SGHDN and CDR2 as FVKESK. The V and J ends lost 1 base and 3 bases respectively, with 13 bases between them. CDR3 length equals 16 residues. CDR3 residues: CASSQGVQGIYNEQFF. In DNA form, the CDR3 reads TGTGCCAGCAGCCAAGGCGTCCAGGGTATCTACAATGAGCAGTTCTTC.

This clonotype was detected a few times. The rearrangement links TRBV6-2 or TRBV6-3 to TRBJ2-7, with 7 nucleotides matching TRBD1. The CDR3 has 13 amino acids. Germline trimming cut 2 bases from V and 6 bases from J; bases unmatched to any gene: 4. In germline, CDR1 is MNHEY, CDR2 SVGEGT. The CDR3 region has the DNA TGTGCCAGCAGTTACCCGGACAGGCTCGAGCAGTACTTC. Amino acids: CASSYPDRLEQYF.

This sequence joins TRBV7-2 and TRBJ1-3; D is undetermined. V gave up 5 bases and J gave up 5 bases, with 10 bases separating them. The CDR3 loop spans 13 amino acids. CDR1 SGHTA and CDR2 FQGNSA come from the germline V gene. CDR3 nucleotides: TGTGCCAGCAGCCCCCGGACGCGAAACACCATATATTTT. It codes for CASSPRTRNTIYF.

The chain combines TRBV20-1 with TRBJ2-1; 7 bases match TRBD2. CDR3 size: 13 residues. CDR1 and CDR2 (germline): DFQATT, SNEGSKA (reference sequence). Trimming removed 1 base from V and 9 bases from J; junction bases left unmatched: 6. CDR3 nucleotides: TGCAGTGCTAGAGCGGGAGGTCGCGGTGAGCAGTTCTTC. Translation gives CSARAGGRGEQFF.

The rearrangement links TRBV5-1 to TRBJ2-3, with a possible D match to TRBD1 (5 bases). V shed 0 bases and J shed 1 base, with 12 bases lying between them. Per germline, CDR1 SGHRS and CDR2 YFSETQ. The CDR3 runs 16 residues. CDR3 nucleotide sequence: TGCGCCAGCAGCTTGGTGACAGTTGTGGGCACAGATACGCAGTATTTT. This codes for CASSLVTVVGTDTQYF.

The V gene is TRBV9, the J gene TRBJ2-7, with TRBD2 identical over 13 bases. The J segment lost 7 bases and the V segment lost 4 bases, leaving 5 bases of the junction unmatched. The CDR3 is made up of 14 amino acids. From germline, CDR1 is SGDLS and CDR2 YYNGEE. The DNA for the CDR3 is TGTGCCAGCAGCTCAAGGACTAGCGGGAGAGAGCAGTACTTC. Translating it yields CASSSRTSGREQYF.

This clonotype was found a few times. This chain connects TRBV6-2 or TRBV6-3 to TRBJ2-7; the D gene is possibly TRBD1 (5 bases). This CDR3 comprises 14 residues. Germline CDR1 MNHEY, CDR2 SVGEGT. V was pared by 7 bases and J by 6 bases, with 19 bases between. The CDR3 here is CASTPSGLRSEQYF. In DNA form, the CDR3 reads TGTGCCAGCACTCCCTCAGGGCTTCGCTCCGAGCAGTACTTC.

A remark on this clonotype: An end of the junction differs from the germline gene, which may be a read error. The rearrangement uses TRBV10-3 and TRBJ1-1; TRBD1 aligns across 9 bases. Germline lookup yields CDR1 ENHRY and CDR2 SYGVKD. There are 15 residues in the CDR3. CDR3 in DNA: TGTGCCATCAGTCCCGGGACAGGGATGAACACTGGAGCTTTCTTT. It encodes CAISPGTGMNTGAFF.

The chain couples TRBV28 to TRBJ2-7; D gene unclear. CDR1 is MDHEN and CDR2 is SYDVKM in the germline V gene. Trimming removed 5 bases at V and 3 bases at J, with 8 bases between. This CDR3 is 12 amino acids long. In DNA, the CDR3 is TGTGCCAGCAGTATGCAGTACTACGAGCAGTACTTC. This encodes CASSMQYYEQYF.